Presented here are 5 T cell receptor beta chains from one specimen sequenced in a study of cytomegalovirus exposure and HLA in healthy donors. Only in-frame clones appear in the TCRdb table, and some are missing; sequencing was by immunoSEQ multiplex PCR. Of about 200,000 clones in the sample, 84% were seen once. The sequenced sample consisted of PBMCs. The receptors derive from a young woman in good health and CMV-seropositive.

This chain uses TRBV27 with TRBJ2-3, with D maybe TRBD2 (6 bases). CDR1 and CDR2 (germline): MNHEY, SMNVEV (reference sequence). The V end lost 7 bases, the J end lost 9 bases, and 17 bases lay between the germline ends. This CDR3 contains 13 residues. The CDR3 coding sequence is TGTGCCAGCAACGGCGGCGGGGAGTGGACGCAGTATTTT. It is translated as CASNGGGEWTQYF.

This rearrangement joins TRBV2 to TRBJ2-5; 13 bases are a match to TRBD2. The germline V gene encodes CDR1 SNHLY and CDR2 FYNNEI. V lost 3 bases, J lost 5 bases, and 15 bases stayed unmatched. CDR3 size: 19 residues. The chain's CDR3 is CASSDPRIDRTSGSETQYF. The CDR3 bases are TGTGCCAGCAGTGACCCCCGCATCGACCGGACTAGCGGGAGTGAGACCCAGTACTTC.

The genes are TRBV7-9 and TRBJ2-5; no clear D gene. Trimming pared 5 bases from V and 5 bases from J, leaving 15 bases between. The CDR3 is 14 amino acids. Germline V lookup: CDR1 SEHNR, CDR2 FQNEAQ (reference sequence). CDR3 in amino acids: CASSSLYFKETQYF. The CDR3, as DNA: TGTGCCAGCAGCAGCCTATACTTCAAGGAGACCCAGTACTTC. Combining the CDR3 with reference TRBV7-9 and TRBJ2-5 gives the whole variable domain DTGVSQNPRHKITKRGQNVTFRCDPISEHNRLYWYRQTLGQGPEFLTYFQNEAQLEKSRLLSDRFSAERPKGSFSTLEIQRTEQGDSAMYLCASSSLYFKETQYFGPGTRLLVL.

The chain links TRBV28 to TRBJ2-7; D is ambiguous. Germline-derived CDR1 and CDR2 are MDHEN and SYDVKM. This CDR3 has 11 amino acids. The V end was cut by 7 bases, the J end by 7 bases, with 11 bases between. The DNA for the CDR3 is TGTGCCAGCATCCTCGAGGATGAGCAGTACTTC. The encoded protein is CASILEDEQYF. Using reference TRBV28 and TRBJ2-7 for the parts outside the CDR3, the full variable domain is DVKVTQSSRYLVKRTGEKVFLECVQDMDHENMFWYRQDPGLGLRLIYFSYDVKMKEKGDIPEGYSVSREKKERFSLILESASTNQTSMYLCASILEDEQYFGPGTRLTVT.

This rearrangement joins TRBV2 to TRBJ2-3; TRBD2 is a possible D gene (8 bases). Germline CDR1 reads SNHLY; CDR2 reads FYNNEI. Trimming removed 5 bases at V and 1 base at J, with 16 bases between. The CDR3 sequence is 16 residues long. The CDR3 DNA reads TGTGCCAGCAGTAGGGACAGAGCGGGAGGCACAGATACGCAGTATTTT. Translating gives CASSRDRAGGTDTQYF.